This T cell receptor beta chain stems from a study of blood T cell repertoires in COVID-19. At the level of the study: T cells, B-cell-depleted T cells, or PBMCs supplied cDNA or gDNA.

The CDR3 spans 14 residues. V lost 2 bases and J lost 0, with 8 bases in between. Germline-derived CDR1 and CDR2 are MNHNY and SVGAGI (reference sequence). TCRdb's copy holds only in-frame clones and misses some; the assay was immunoSEQ multiplex PCR. The table includes 45,000 to 65,000 clones, around 83% detected once. The TCR comes from a man aged 65-85 years with active COVID-19. The rearrangement links TRBV6-6 to TRBJ2-7; D unclear. The specimen was peripheral blood. The CDR3 region is CASSYGQNSYEQYF. For the CDR3, the DNA is TGTGCCAGCAGTTACGGGCAGAACTCCTACGAGCAGTACTTC.